The clone carrying this T cell receptor (beta chain) was recorded a few times. Its specificity is not known. The data originate from a study of T-cell reconstitution after alpha-beta-depleted transplantation in children. Whole-study results and caveats: Several hundred expanded graft clones reportedly were the source of alpha-beta T cells about two months after transplant. When one year had passed after transplant, most T-cell counts and diversity came from newly produced T cells.

The TCRbeta library incorporated unique molecular identifiers. From the PCR reads, TCRdb called clonotypes with MiXCR, one entry per CDR3 protein. The repertoire holds about 980,000 distinct CDR3 sequences, with roughly 31% as singletons. The CDR3 runs 18 residues. Germline CDR1 SGHNT, CDR2 YYREEE (reference sequence). Trimming took off 4 bases at V and 2 bases at J, with 23 bases between the two ends. Sequencing was performed on PBMCs, mostly from graft donor cells, taken 360 days after TCRalphabeta/CD19-depleted stem cell transplant. The chain has TRBV5-4 and TRBJ2-3, with D perhaps TRBD2 (5 bases). This clonotype was obtained from a boy in the first two years of life who had a stem cell transplant for SCID, so the T cells may come from the graft donor. The CDR3 loop reads CASSQAKDWSDLTDTQYF. CDR3 bases: TGTGCCAGCAGCCAGGCCAAGGACTGGAGTGACCTCACAGATACGCAGTATTTT.